Listed below are T cell receptor beta chains from one sample, sequenced in a study of blood T cell repertoires in COVID-19. Profiling relied on immunoSEQ multiplex PCR, and the TCRdb table lists in-frame clones only, not all of them. The sample holds 450,000 or so clones, 75% to 90% seen once. The material sequenced was peripheral blood. The source is a woman aged 35 to 49 with COVID-19, enrolled during active disease. CDR3s leave out the opening cysteine and the closing phenylalanine or tryptophan. A D gene is named only where the DNA matches it firmly.

TRBV25-1,TRBD1,ASSESTGLNTEAF
TRBV19,TRBD2,ASRPTRAGGALV
TRBV11-2,TRBD1,ASSEGGSSYEQY
TRBV19,.,ASSPRVGAKGGNQPQH
TRBV5-6,.,ASSSTGRTYEQY
TRBV7-6,TRBD1,ASSMDRRWYTNEKLF
TRBV7-2,.,ASSLAGRRGTEAF
TRBV7-2,TRBD2,ASSPRVAGSYNEQF
TRBV18,.,ASSPRTGAYNEQF
TRBV18,.,ASSQETAYNEQF
TRBV7-9,.,ASSIGDGGTKNIQY
TRBV2,.,ASTSTDPPLH
TRBV6-7,.,ASSLYEQY
TRBV7-2,TRBD1,ASSFDRGQETQY
TRBV7-3,.,ASSLGPPGPQETQY
TRBV9,.,ASSVARGGADGYT
TRBV9,.,ASSPSEGPWAEAF
TRBV7-8,TRBD1,ASSPREGALGYT
TRBV7-6,.,ATQSAVGDYEQY
TRBV7-2,.,ASSLTLFYEQY
TRBV7-2,.,ASSFRLQSTDTQY
TRBV4-1,.,ASSQGGGNYGYT
TRBV2,.,ASSPGPNQPQH
TRBV2,.,ASRTNPGGYT
TRBV18,TRBD1,ASSPGQGYQPQH
TRBV28,.,ASSPSLGGGADGYT
TRBV15,TRBD2,ATSRGLAGGPTDTQY
TRBV11-2,TRBD1,ASSPGGGTGRRNQPQH
TRBV5-5,.,ASSLEVLGPENTEAF
TRBV28,TRBD1,ASRSGGAGSPLH
TRBV5-6,.,ASSLGPRVEQF
TRBV19,TRBD2,ASSIGGSSGTGELF
TRBV5-1,TRBD1,ASSLGGQTEKLF
TRBV9,TRBD1,ASSVAGTGTVYGYT
TRBV7-2,.,ASSRDNQETQY
TRBV11-2,TRBD1,ASSLRDRGSSYNSPLH
TRBV7-3,.,ASSLTLGGTDTQY
TRBV4-3,.,ASSSRGILNTEAF
TRBV18,TRBD1,ASSPPRGGPTEAF
TRBV10-3,TRBD1,AIMGQGTDTQY
TRBV28,.,ASWNRPDNEQF
TRBV5-5,.,ASSLAGQTSTDTQY
TRBV29-1,TRBD1,SVRQGSLRETQY
TRBV27,.,ASSLTGRDEKLF
TRBV3-1/TRBV3-2,.,ASSQYPGGMNEQY
TRBV5-4,TRBD1,ASSLPGTANTGELF
TRBV6-2/TRBV6-3,.,ASSRSKIHSGTENQPQH
TRBV18,.,ASSPIYGRGTEAF
TRBV27,TRBD1,ASSQPGQGIPEAF
TRBV6-1,.,ASSEGTGGGPLH
TRBV9,TRBD1,ASSGDRGRTGELF
TRBV5-1,.,ASSPGTHSNQPQH
TRBV7-3,TRBD2,ASSLVLAGGPGTQY
TRBV28,.,ASSWGLSNQPQH